Each of the 7 T cell receptor beta chains below was sequenced from the same sample in a study of graft-versus-host responses after intestinal transplantation. Clones were sequenced by immunoSEQ multiplex PCR, and TCRdb holds only the in-frame ones, with some missing. Of thousands of clones listed, around 31% are singletons. Responders that carried the CFSE label, some 200,000 of them, were plated with some 200,000 irradiated, violet-dye-labeled stimulator cells. The sequenced sample was alloreactive CD8+ T cells from a mixed lymphocyte reaction culture, obtained before intestinal transplant. Documented subset: CFSE-low proliferating T cells sorted from roughly six-day pre-transplant mixed lymphocyte reaction (GvH or HvG direction). The receptor source for this set is a human patient who received an intestinal transplant.

This chain links TRBV15 with TRBJ2-1; D is possibly TRBD1 (6 bases). Germline assignment: CDR1 LNHNV and CDR2 YYDKDF (reference sequence). Trimming stripped 0 bases from V and 8 bases from J, with 11 bases between. There are 14 residues in the CDR3. CDR3 nucleotide sequence: TGTGCCACCAGCAGAGAGTTAGGGGGACATGAGCAGTTCTTC. It codes for CATSRELGGHEQFF.

This chain connects TRBV2 to TRBJ2-1; 10 bases agree with TRBD2. After removal of 6 bases from V and 8 bases from J, the junction contained 13 bases not matched to a gene. The CDR3 runs to 16 residues. Per germline, CDR1 SNHLY and CDR2 FYNNEI. CDR3 in DNA: TGTGCCAGCAGGGGCCAGCGGGGGGGGCCGGGTTATGAGCAGTTCTTC. Its protein product is CASRGQRGGPGYEQFF.

Judged by abundance, this clone is medium-sized (0.01 to 0.1%). The genes are TRBV28 and TRBJ2-7, with 8 bases identical to TRBD1. Looked up from germline, CDR1 is MDHEN and CDR2 is SYDVKM. Germline trimming cut 5 bases from V and 2 bases from J; bases unmatched to any gene: 11. The length of the CDR3 is 16 residues. CDR3 nucleotide sequence: TGTGCCAGCAGTCCCCGACTCAGGACAGGGACCTACGAGCAGTACTTC. It yields the protein CASSPRLRTGTYEQYF.

The chain uses TRBV30 and TRBJ1-5; no clear D. The CDR3 spans 14 residues. Trimming took off 2 bases at V and 3 bases at J, with 11 bases between the two ends. Germline V gene data show CDR1 as GTSNPN and CDR2 as SVGIG (reference sequence). The CDR3 sequence: CAWSPRGPNQPQHF. CDR3 sequence (DNA): TGTGCCTGGAGTCCCCGAGGTCCCAATCAGCCCCAGCATTTT.

This clone was counted between two and nine times. The V gene is TRBV6-5, the J gene TRBJ1-3; no definite D call. The CDR3 covers 15 residues. The germline V gene has CDR1 MNHEY and CDR2 SVGAGI. V shed 0 bases and J shed 0 bases, with 6 bases lying between them. The CDR3 region is CASSYSEGSGNTIYF. The DNA for the CDR3 is TGTGCCAGCAGTTACTCGGAGGGCTCTGGAAACACCATATATTTT.

This chain uses TRBV28 with TRBJ2-2, with no clear D. Germline V gene data show CDR1 as MDHEN and CDR2 as SYDVKM. The CDR3 has 15 residues. The V and J ends lost 3 bases and 0 bases respectively, with 8 bases between them. The CDR3 region is CASSFLLSNTGELFF. The DNA of the CDR3 is TGTGCCAGCAGTTTTTTACTGTCGAACACCGGGGAGCTGTTTTTT. Combining the CDR3 with reference TRBV28 and TRBJ2-2 gives the whole variable domain DVKVTQSSRYLVKRTGEKVFLECVQDMDHENMFWYRQDPGLGLRLIYFSYDVKMKEKGDIPEGYSVSREKKERFSLILESASTNQTSMYLCASSFLLSNTGELFFGEGSRLTVL.

The genes are TRBV18 and TRBJ2-7; 9 nucleotides align to TRBD1. V lost 6 bases to trimming and J lost 3 bases; unmatched junction nucleotides: 9. The germline V gene has CDR1 KGHSH and CDR2 LQKENI. The CDR3 covers 15 residues. CDR3 region: CASSLGTGPFYEQYF. The CDR3 DNA follows: TGTGCCAGCTCTCTAGGGACAGGGCCCTTCTACGAGCAGTACTTC.